The rows below give T cell receptor beta chains drawn from one sample of a study of CD8 T cells in ankylosing spondylitis. In TCRdb, the 5' RACE reads were re-called with MiXCR into one record per CDR3 protein. This table has 200,000 to 250,000 distinct CDR3 sequences, over 9.5% appearing once. Sequences were obtained from blood, either unsorted or a sorted T cell fraction (not recorded which). The receptors derive from a male donor with ankylosing spondylitis or in good health (not recorded which). Both conserved end residues are part of each CDR3. A D gene is named only where the DNA matches it firmly. Clone sizes are given selectively: once, few, many, or a class where the clone is expanded.

j_gene: TRBJ1-1; d_gene: -; v_gene: TRBV12-3/TRBV12-4; abundance: many; CDR3aa: CASSLAQPNTEAFF; CDR3nt: TGTGCCAGCAGTTTAGCGCAGCCGAACACTGAAGCTTTCTTT
j_gene: TRBJ2-2; d_gene: TRBD2; v_gene: TRBV12-3/TRBV12-4; abundance: few; CDR3aa: CASHPRGIDTGELFF; CDR3nt: TGTGCCAGCCATCCGCGGGGGATCGACACCGGGGAGCTGTTTTTT
j_gene: TRBJ2-7; d_gene: -; v_gene: TRBV6-5; abundance: many; CDR3aa: CASSYLSRQPYEQYF; CDR3nt: TGTGCCAGCAGTTACTTGTCGCGACAGCCGTACGAGCAGTACTTC
j_gene: TRBJ2-7; d_gene: -; v_gene: TRBV7-2; abundance: -; CDR3aa: CASSLGRGYYEQYF; CDR3nt: TGTGCCAGCAGCTTGGGCAGGGGATACTACGAGCAGTACTTC
j_gene: TRBJ2-1; d_gene: -; v_gene: TRBV2; abundance: few; CDR3aa: CASSVAGGAYNELFF; CDR3nt: -
j_gene: TRBJ2-3; d_gene: -; v_gene: TRBV5-1; abundance: -; CDR3aa: CASRTSTQSTDTQYF; CDR3nt: TGCGCCAGCAGAACCAGCACTCAGAGCACAGATACGCAGTATTTT
j_gene: TRBJ1-3; d_gene: -; v_gene: TRBV5-1; abundance: -; CDR3aa: CASSLEGTSGNTIYF; CDR3nt: TGCGCCAGCAGCTTGGAGGGGACCTCTGGAAACACCATATATTTT
j_gene: TRBJ1-4; d_gene: -; v_gene: TRBV28; abundance: many; CDR3aa: CASSFPFRAPNEKLFF; CDR3nt: TGTGCCAGCAGTTTTCCGTTCAGGGCACCTAATGAAAAACTGTTTTTT
j_gene: TRBJ2-5; d_gene: -; v_gene: TRBV15; abundance: many; CDR3aa: CATRPPVPETQYF; CDR3nt: TGTGCCACCAGACCGCCCGTCCCAGAGACCCAGTACTTC
j_gene: TRBJ2-7; d_gene: TRBD1; v_gene: TRBV27; abundance: once; CDR3aa: CASSQPRQGPYEQYF; CDR3nt: TGTGCCAGCAGCCAACCCAGACAGGGCCCCTACGAGCAGTACTTC
j_gene: TRBJ2-2; d_gene: TRBD2; v_gene: TRBV12-3/TRBV12-4; abundance: -; CDR3aa: CASSPAGGRAGELFF; CDR3nt: TGTGCCAGCAGCCCAGCGGGGGGGCGCGCCGGGGAGCTGTTTTTT
j_gene: TRBJ2-7; d_gene: TRBD1; v_gene: TRBV2; abundance: many; CDR3aa: CASSERTGPSYEQYF; CDR3nt: TGTGCCAGCAGTGAAAGGACAGGACCCTCCTACGAGCAGTACTTC
j_gene: TRBJ2-1; d_gene: -; v_gene: TRBV7-2; abundance: many; CDR3aa: CASSLGVFQQFF; CDR3nt: TGTGCCAGCAGCTTAGGTGTCTTTCAGCAGTTCTTC
j_gene: TRBJ1-5; d_gene: TRBD1; v_gene: TRBV5-8; abundance: -; CDR3aa: CASSLLGQRYSNQPQHF; CDR3nt: TGTGCCAGCAGCTTACTGGGACAGCGTTATAGCAATCAGCCCCAGCATTTT
j_gene: TRBJ2-1; d_gene: -; v_gene: TRBV5-1; abundance: many; CDR3aa: CASSMGGHEQFF; CDR3nt: TGCGCCAGCAGCATGGGGGGCCATGAGCAGTTCTTC
j_gene: TRBJ2-1; d_gene: TRBD2; v_gene: TRBV5-5; abundance: many; CDR3aa: CASSRWTSGGNEQFF; CDR3nt: TGTGCCAGCAGCCGATGGACTAGCGGGGGCAATGAGCAGTTCTTC
j_gene: TRBJ2-2; d_gene: -; v_gene: TRBV4-2; abundance: -; CDR3aa: CASSQDSRTLNTGELFF; CDR3nt: TGTGCCAGCAGCCAAGATAGCAGGACACTAAACACCGGGGAGCTGTTTTTT
j_gene: TRBJ1-1; d_gene: -; v_gene: TRBV19; abundance: many; CDR3aa: CASSSPPGARNTEAFF; CDR3nt: TGTGCCAGTAGCAGCCCGCCAGGCGCCCGGAACACTGAAGCTTTCTTT
j_gene: TRBJ2-1; d_gene: -; v_gene: TRBV28; abundance: few; CDR3aa: CASSSRQSPFF; CDR3nt: TGTGCCAGCAGTTCAAGACAGTCTCCGTTCTTC
j_gene: TRBJ2-2; d_gene: TRBD2; v_gene: TRBV12-3/TRBV12-4; abundance: -; CDR3aa: CACCAIGSWASGGDTGELFF; CDR3nt: TGTGCCTGCTGCGCGATCGGATCCTGGGCTAGCGGGGGAGACACCGGGGAGCTGTTTTTT
j_gene: TRBJ1-5; d_gene: TRBD1; v_gene: TRBV9; abundance: many; CDR3aa: CASSAGDRYQPQHF; CDR3nt: TGTGCCAGCAGCGCCGGGGACAGGTATCAGCCCCAGCATTTT
j_gene: TRBJ2-7; d_gene: TRBD1; v_gene: TRBV20-1; abundance: many; CDR3aa: CSAPDRAYEQYF; CDR3nt: TGCAGTGCCCCGGACAGGGCCTACGAGCAGTACTTC
j_gene: TRBJ2-7; d_gene: -; v_gene: TRBV5-1; abundance: many; CDR3aa: CASSYLPSLNYEQYF; CDR3nt: TGCGCCAGCAGTTATCTCCCAAGTCTGAACTACGAGCAGTACTTC
j_gene: TRBJ2-1; d_gene: TRBD1; v_gene: TRBV7-3; abundance: many; CDR3aa: CASGIGTAQYNEQFF; CDR3nt: TGTGCCAGCGGAATAGGGACAGCTCAGTACAATGAGCAGTTCTTC
j_gene: TRBJ1-6; d_gene: -; v_gene: TRBV18; abundance: few; CDR3aa: CASSPGSSGNSPLHF; CDR3nt: TGTGCCAGCTCACCAGGGTCCTCGGGTAATTCACCCCTCCACTTT
j_gene: TRBJ2-1; d_gene: TRBD1; v_gene: TRBV7-9; abundance: few; CDR3aa: CASSLGQGVGNEQFF; CDR3nt: TGTGCCAGCAGCTTAGGGCAGGGGGTAGGGAATGAGCAGTTCTTC
j_gene: TRBJ2-3; d_gene: -; v_gene: TRBV3-1; abundance: -; CDR3aa: CASSQGRDTRRPQYF; CDR3nt: TGTGCCAGCAGCCAAGGACGGGACACCCGTAGGCCGCAGTATTTT
j_gene: TRBJ2-3; d_gene: -; v_gene: TRBV19; abundance: -; CDR3aa: CASSVRVTDTQYF; CDR3nt: TGTGCCAGTAGTGTCCGAGTCACAGATACGCAGTATTTT
j_gene: TRBJ2-5; d_gene: -; v_gene: TRBV7-2; abundance: few; CDR3aa: CASSGRWQEETQYF; CDR3nt: TGTGCCAGCAGCGGAAGGTGGCAGGAAGAGACCCAGTACTTC
j_gene: TRBJ2-7; d_gene: TRBD2; v_gene: TRBV5-1; abundance: -; CDR3aa: CASSPRGTTYEQYF; CDR3nt: TGCGCCAGCAGCCCCCGGGGGACTACCTACGAGCAGTACTTC
j_gene: TRBJ1-2; d_gene: -; v_gene: TRBV2; abundance: -; CDR3aa: CASSGGGAGDGYTF; CDR3nt: TGTGCCAGCAGCGGGGGCGGGGCAGGGGATGGCTACACCTTC
j_gene: TRBJ2-7; d_gene: TRBD1; v_gene: TRBV20-1; abundance: -; CDR3aa: CSAIWDRVGYEQYF; CDR3nt: TGCAGTGCTATTTGGGACAGGGTTGGATACGAGCAGTACTTC
j_gene: TRBJ2-3; d_gene: -; v_gene: TRBV10-3; abundance: many; CDR3aa: CAISKGDTQYF; CDR3nt: TGTGCCATCAGCAAGGGGGATACGCAGTATTTT
j_gene: TRBJ1-4; d_gene: -; v_gene: TRBV5-1; abundance: -; CDR3aa: CASSLGQVFRNEKLFF; CDR3nt: TGCGCCAGCAGCTTGGGACAGGTGTTTCGGAATGAAAAACTGTTTTTT
j_gene: TRBJ2-7; d_gene: TRBD1; v_gene: TRBV11-2; abundance: -; CDR3aa: CASSQGVGVSSYEQYF; CDR3nt: TGTGCCAGCAGCCAGGGGGTGGGGGTCTCCAGTTACGAGCAGTACTTC
j_gene: TRBJ1-2; d_gene: -; v_gene: TRBV7-9; abundance: many; CDR3aa: CASSLDRTQLNYGYTF; CDR3nt: TGTGCCAGCAGCTTAGATCGTACACAGCTCAACTATGGCTACACCTTC
j_gene: TRBJ1-5; d_gene: TRBD1; v_gene: TRBV6-2/TRBV6-3; abundance: many; CDR3aa: CASSYGGTGGNQPQHF; CDR3nt: TGTGCCAGCAGTTACGGGGGGACAGGGGGCAATCAGCCCCAGCATTTT
j_gene: TRBJ2-2; d_gene: TRBD1; v_gene: TRBV29-1; abundance: many; CDR3aa: CSVNTGGTGELFF; CDR3nt: TGCAGCGTAAACACAGGGGGGACCGGGGAGCTGTTTTTT
j_gene: TRBJ2-7; d_gene: TRBD1; v_gene: TRBV5-1; abundance: -; CDR3aa: CASSSKPGTGGSEQYF; CDR3nt: TGCGCCAGCAGCTCGAAACCCGGGACAGGGGGATCCGAGCAGTACTTC
j_gene: TRBJ2-3; d_gene: TRBD2; v_gene: TRBV20-1; abundance: many; CDR3aa: CSASQRGGDTQYF; CDR3nt: TGCAGTGCTAGCCAGCGGGGGGGAGATACGCAGTATTTT
j_gene: TRBJ2-7; d_gene: TRBD1; v_gene: TRBV27; abundance: few; CDR3aa: CASSLGDRGLEQYF; CDR3nt: TGTGCCAGCAGTTTGGGTGACAGGGGGCTCGAGCAGTACTTC
j_gene: TRBJ1-1; d_gene: TRBD1; v_gene: TRBV12-3/TRBV12-4; abundance: once; CDR3aa: CASSSHGWDSLNTEAFF; CDR3nt: TGTGCCAGCAGTTCACATGGGTGGGACAGTTTAAACACTGAAGCTTTCTTT
j_gene: TRBJ1-1; d_gene: TRBD1; v_gene: TRBV12-3/TRBV12-4; abundance: many; CDR3aa: CASSRDRGNTEAFF; CDR3nt: TGTGCCAGCAGTCGGGACAGGGGGAACACTGAAGCTTTCTTT
j_gene: TRBJ1-5; d_gene: -; v_gene: TRBV20-1; abundance: few; CDR3aa: CSARDTRRNQPQHF; CDR3nt: TGCAGTGCTAGAGATACACGGCGCAATCAGCCCCAGCATTTT
j_gene: TRBJ2-3; d_gene: -; v_gene: TRBV11-2; abundance: -; CDR3aa: CASKKGPGSLTTDTQYF; CDR3nt: TGTGCCAGCAAAAAGGGGCCGGGCAGCCTAACCACAGATACGCAGTATTTT
j_gene: TRBJ2-2; d_gene: TRBD1; v_gene: TRBV5-1; abundance: -; CDR3aa: CASTGTGGLAGELFF; CDR3nt: TGCGCCAGCACCGGGACAGGGGGCTTAGCCGGGGAGCTGTTTTTT
j_gene: TRBJ1-6; d_gene: -; v_gene: TRBV19; abundance: few; CDR3aa: CASTGTRAVNSPLHF; CDR3nt: TGTGCCAGTACAGGGACGCGGGCAGTTAATTCACCCCTCCACTTT
j_gene: TRBJ1-2; d_gene: -; v_gene: TRBV5-1; abundance: many; CDR3aa: CASSPIGQNYGYTF; CDR3nt: TGCGCCAGCAGCCCGATCGGGCAGAACTATGGCTACACCTTC
j_gene: TRBJ2-3; d_gene: -; v_gene: TRBV9; abundance: many; CDR3aa: CASSGRGGQDTQYF; CDR3nt: TGTGCCAGCAGCGGTAGGGGGGGCCAAGATACGCAGTATTTT
j_gene: TRBJ1-4; d_gene: -; v_gene: TRBV28; abundance: few; CDR3aa: CASSFRDDTRTTNEKLFF; CDR3nt: TGTGCCAGCAGTTTTCGTGATGATACCCGGACTACTAATGAAAAACTGTTTTTT
j_gene: TRBJ2-2; d_gene: TRBD2; v_gene: TRBV28; abundance: -; CDR3aa: CASRLAGGPGELFF; CDR3nt: TGTGCCAGCAGGTTGGCGGGGGGGCCCGGGGAGCTGTTTTTT
j_gene: TRBJ2-3; d_gene: -; v_gene: TRBV20-1; abundance: many; CDR3aa: CSARPKGDTQYF; CDR3nt: TGCAGTGCTAGACCAAAAGGGGATACGCAGTATTTT
j_gene: TRBJ2-7; d_gene: TRBD2; v_gene: TRBV28; abundance: -; CDR3aa: CASSPLTGGPYEQYF; CDR3nt: TGTGCCAGCAGTCCCCTAACGGGGGGGCCCTACGAGCAGTACTTC
j_gene: TRBJ1-4; d_gene: TRBD1; v_gene: TRBV15; abundance: many; CDR3aa: CATSRATGVSEKLFF; CDR3nt: TGTGCCACCAGCAGAGCCACAGGGGTTTCTGAAAAACTGTTTTTT
j_gene: TRBJ1-5; d_gene: -; v_gene: TRBV7-8; abundance: many; CDR3aa: CASSLELFGDQPQHF; CDR3nt: TGTGCCAGCAGCTTAGAGCTTTTCGGGGATCAGCCCCAGCATTTT
j_gene: TRBJ1-1; d_gene: -; v_gene: TRBV19; abundance: many; CDR3aa: CASSIPDREAFF; CDR3nt: TGTGCCAGTAGTATCCCGGACAGAGAAGCTTTCTTT